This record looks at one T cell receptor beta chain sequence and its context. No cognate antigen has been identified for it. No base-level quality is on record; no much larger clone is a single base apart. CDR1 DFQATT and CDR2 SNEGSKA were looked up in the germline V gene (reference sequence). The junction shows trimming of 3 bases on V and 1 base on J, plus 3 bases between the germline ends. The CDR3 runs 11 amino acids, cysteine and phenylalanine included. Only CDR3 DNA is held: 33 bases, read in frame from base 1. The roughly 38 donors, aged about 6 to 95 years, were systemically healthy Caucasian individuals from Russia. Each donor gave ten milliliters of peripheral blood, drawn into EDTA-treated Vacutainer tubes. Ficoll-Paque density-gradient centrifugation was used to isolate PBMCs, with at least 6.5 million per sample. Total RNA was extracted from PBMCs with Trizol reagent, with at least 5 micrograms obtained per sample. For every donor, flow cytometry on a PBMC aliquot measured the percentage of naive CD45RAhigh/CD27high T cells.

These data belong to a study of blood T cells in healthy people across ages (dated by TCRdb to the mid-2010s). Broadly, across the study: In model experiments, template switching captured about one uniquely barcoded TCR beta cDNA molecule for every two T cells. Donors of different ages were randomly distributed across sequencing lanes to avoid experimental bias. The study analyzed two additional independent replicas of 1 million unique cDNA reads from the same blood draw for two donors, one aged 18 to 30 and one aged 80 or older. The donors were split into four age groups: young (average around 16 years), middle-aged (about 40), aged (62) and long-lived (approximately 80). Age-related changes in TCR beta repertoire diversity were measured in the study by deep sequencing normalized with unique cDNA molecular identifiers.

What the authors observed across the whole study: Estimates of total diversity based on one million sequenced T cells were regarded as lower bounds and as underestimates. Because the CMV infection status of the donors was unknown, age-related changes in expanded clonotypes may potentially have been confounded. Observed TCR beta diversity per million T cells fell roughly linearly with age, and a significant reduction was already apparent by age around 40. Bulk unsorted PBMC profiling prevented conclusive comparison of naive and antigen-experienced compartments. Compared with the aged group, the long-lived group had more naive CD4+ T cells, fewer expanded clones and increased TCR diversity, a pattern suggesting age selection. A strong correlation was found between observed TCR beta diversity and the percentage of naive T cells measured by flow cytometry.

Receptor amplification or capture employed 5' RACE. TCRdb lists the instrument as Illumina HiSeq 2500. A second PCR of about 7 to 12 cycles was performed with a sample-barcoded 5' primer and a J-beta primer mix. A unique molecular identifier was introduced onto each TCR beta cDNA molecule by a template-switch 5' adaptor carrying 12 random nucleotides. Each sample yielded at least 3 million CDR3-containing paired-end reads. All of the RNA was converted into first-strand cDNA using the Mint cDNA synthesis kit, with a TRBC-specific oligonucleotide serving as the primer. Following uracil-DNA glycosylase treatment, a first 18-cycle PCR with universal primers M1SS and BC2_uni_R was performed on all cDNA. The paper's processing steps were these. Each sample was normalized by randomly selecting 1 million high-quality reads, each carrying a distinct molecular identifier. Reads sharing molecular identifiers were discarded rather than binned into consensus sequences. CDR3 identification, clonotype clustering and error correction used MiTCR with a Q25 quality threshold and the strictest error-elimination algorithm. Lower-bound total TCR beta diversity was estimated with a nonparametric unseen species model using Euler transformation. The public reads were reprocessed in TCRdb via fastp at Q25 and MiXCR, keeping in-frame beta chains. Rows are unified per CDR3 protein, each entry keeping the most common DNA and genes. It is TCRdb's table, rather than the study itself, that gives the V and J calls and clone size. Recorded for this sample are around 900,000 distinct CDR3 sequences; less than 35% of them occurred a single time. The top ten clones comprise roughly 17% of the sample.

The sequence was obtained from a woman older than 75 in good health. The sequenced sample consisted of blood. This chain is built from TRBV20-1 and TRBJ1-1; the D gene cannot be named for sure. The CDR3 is CSASENTEAFF. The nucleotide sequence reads TGCAGTGCTAGCGAGAACACTGAAGCTTTCTTT.